The 7 T cell receptor beta chains listed next were all sequenced from one sample in a study of T cell responses to AZD1222 COVID-19 vaccine. The repertoire was sequenced with immunoSEQ multiplex PCR; TCRdb's copy has only in-frame clones and lacks some. The sample includes tens of thousands of clones, 90% to 95% of them seen just once. Material: peripheral blood, obtained on day 0 of AZD1222 vaccination. Receptors originate from an adult in good health.

The table lists this clone with a count of one. The chain couples TRBV5-6 to TRBJ2-5; tentative D call: TRBD2 (6 bases). Between the trimmed V and J ends, which lost 6 bases and 1 base, there was a span of 16 bases. The CDR3 has 15 amino acids. Per germline, CDR1 SGHDT and CDR2 YYEEEE. As DNA, the CDR3 is TGTGCCAGCAATCGGAGGGGAAGTCTCCAAGAGACCCAGTACTTC. Translated: CASNRRGSLQETQYF.

This clone appeared once. The rearrangement uses TRBV6-2 or TRBV6-3 and TRBJ2-7; TRBD2 might be the D (5 bases). The CDR3 has 13 residues. V was shortened by 0 bases and J by 7 bases, with 10 bases between the two germline ends. CDR1 is MNHEY and CDR2 is SVGEGT in the germline V gene. For the CDR3, the DNA is TGTGCCAGCAGTTACTCGAGGGTGGGTGAGCAGTACTTC. Protein: CASSYSRVGEQYF.

The chain joins TRBV9 to TRBJ1-2; TRBD1 matches at 7 bases. Losses at the gene ends were 0 bases for V and 1 base for J; bases not matched to a gene: 12. Germline assignment: CDR1 SGDLS and CDR2 YYNGEE. This CDR3 spans 18 amino acids. CDR3 bases: TGTGCCAGCAGCGTAGGGCCCGACAGGGAAGGGGGTAACTATGGCTACACCTTC. It is translated as CASSVGPDREGGNYGYTF.

The chain carries TRBV2 and TRBJ1-2; D not resolved. This CDR3 comprises 13 residues. Germline CDR1 and CDR2: SNHLY and FYNNEI. The V end was cut by 1 base, the J end by 3 bases, with 6 bases between. The CDR3 sequence is CASSEGGYYGYTF. The CDR3 nucleotides are TGTGCCAGCAGTGAAGGAGGATACTATGGCTACACCTTC.

The genes are TRBV27 and TRBJ1-5, with TRBD1 as a possible D gene (6 bases). The CDR3 is made up of 16 amino acids. Germline CDR1 MNHEY, CDR2 SMNVEV (reference sequence). V was cut by 5 bases and J by 1 base, with 15 bases left in between. In nucleotides, the CDR3 is TGTGCCAGCAGTATAAGTAGGGGGATGAGCAATCAGCCCCAGCATTTT. Its protein product is CASSISRGMSNQPQHF.

The chain recombines TRBV28 with TRBJ1-1, with D maybe TRBD1 (6 bases). The CDR3 runs 16 residues. Germline loops: CDR1 MDHEN, CDR2 SYDVKM. Trimming took off 1 base at V and 5 bases at J, with 17 bases between the two ends. The CDR3 DNA sequence: TGTGCCAGCAGTTTATCTCGCCCGGGGGGCCGGACTGAAGCTTTCTTT. Its protein is CASSLSRPGGRTEAFF.

The chain is built from TRBV10-3 and TRBJ2-1; perhaps D is TRBD1 or TRBD2 (5 bases each). Trimming pared 0 bases from V and 4 bases from J, leaving 7 bases between. The germline V gene has CDR1 ENHRY and CDR2 SYGVKD. There are 14 residues in the CDR3. CDR3 sequence: CAISESGVYNEQFF. For the CDR3, the DNA is TGTGCCATCAGTGAGTCGGGGGTATACAATGAGCAGTTCTTC.